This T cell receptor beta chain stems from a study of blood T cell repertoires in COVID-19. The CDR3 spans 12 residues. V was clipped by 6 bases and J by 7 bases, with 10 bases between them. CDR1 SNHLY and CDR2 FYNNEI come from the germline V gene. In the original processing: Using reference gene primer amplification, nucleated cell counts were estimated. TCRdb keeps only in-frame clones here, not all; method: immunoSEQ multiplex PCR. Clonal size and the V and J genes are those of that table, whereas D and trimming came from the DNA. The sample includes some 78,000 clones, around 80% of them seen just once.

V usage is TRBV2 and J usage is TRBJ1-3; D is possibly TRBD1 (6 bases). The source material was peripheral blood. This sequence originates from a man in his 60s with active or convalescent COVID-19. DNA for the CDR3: TGTGCCAGCAGACCGAGGGGGAACACCATATATTTT. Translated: CASRPRGNTIYF.